The clone carrying this T cell receptor beta chain was found once. Germline assignment: CDR1 SGHDT and CDR2 YYEEEE. V lost 1 base, J lost 8 bases, and 10 bases lay in between. CDR3 length: 13 amino acids. These data are taken from a study of T cell changes during pregnancy in multiple sclerosis. Assay used: immunoSEQ multiplex PCR; TCRdb lists only in-frame clones, some missing. The data show approximately 64,000 clones, around 91% seen once. This clonotype was sampled from a female donor in good health, enrolled as a control in a pregnancy study. Sequencing used peripheral blood, obtained in the second trimester of pregnancy. The chain joins TRBV5-6 to TRBJ2-1, with D unresolved. In DNA form, the CDR3 reads TGTGCCAGCAGCTTGAGTAGTCCCGATGAGCAGTTCTTC. It is translated as CASSLSSPDEQFF.